The 23 T cell receptor beta chains in this list originate from one sample, sequenced in a study of blood T cell repertoires in COVID-19. TCRdb's copy holds only in-frame clones and misses some; the assay was immunoSEQ multiplex PCR. There are a few hundred thousand clones in the sample; 89% occur only once, and roughly a tenth lies in the top ten. Sample: PBMCs or T cells enriched from blood (not recorded which). These receptors all come from a woman aged 35 to 49 who had recovered from COVID-19.

In this sample, this clone turned up a few times. V is TRBV7-2 and J is TRBJ2-1; TRBD1 is a possible D gene (5 bases). The CDR3 has 15 amino acids. The germline gives CDR1 SGHTA, CDR2 FQGNSA. The V end lost 3 bases, the J end lost 8 bases, and 17 bases lay between the germline ends. The CDR3 nucleotides are TGTGCCAGCAGCTTCTTTCTAGGGGATTCCTATGAGCAGTTCTTC. Translating it yields CASSFFLGDSYEQFF.

This clone appeared a few times. CDR3: CASKGTSGRAGQAGTQYF. The CDR3 nucleotides are TGTGCCAGCAAAGGGACTAGCGGGAGGGCAGGCCAGGCGGGTACGCAGTATTTT. V usage is TRBV2 and J usage is TRBJ2-3; TRBD2 aligns across 16 bases. From germline, CDR1 is SNHLY and CDR2 FYNNEI. The CDR3 sequence is 18 residues long. V lost 7 bases and J lost 8; bases outside the gene matches: 15.

V gene TRBV7-8 combines with J gene TRBJ2-7; no clear D gene. The germline V gene has CDR1 SGHVS and CDR2 FQNEAQ. Trimming pared 8 bases from V and 7 bases from J, leaving 21 bases between. This CDR3 comprises 14 residues. CDR3 DNA: TGTGCCAGCCGAGAGTACGGCAGTGAGAGGGAGCAGTACTTC. This codes for CASREYGSEREQYF.

This clone was observed a single time. The V and J genes are TRBV21-1 and TRBJ1-3. TRBV21-1 is a pseudogene segment. The CDR3 consists of 15 residues. The DNA of the CDR3 is TGTGCCAGCAGCAAAACGACCTGGGGGGGGAACACCATATATTTT. Its translation: CASSKTTWGGNTIYF.

In this sample, this clone turned up a few times. The V and J genes are TRBV7-9 and TRBJ2-5; 12 nucleotides agree with TRBD2. This CDR3 has 18 residues. Germline V gene lookup returns CDR1 SEHNR and CDR2 FQNEAQ (reference sequence). V lost 5 bases, J lost 0 bases, and 10 bases stayed unmatched. Here the CDR3 reads CASSATSGGRAYQETQYF. CDR3 sequence (DNA): TGTGCCAGCAGCGCTACTAGCGGGGGGCGCGCCTACCAAGAGACCCAGTACTTC.

The chain employs TRBV4-2 and TRBJ1-4; D remains unclear. Looked up from germline, CDR1 is LGHNA and CDR2 is YNFKEQ. Trimming removed 5 bases at V and 8 bases at J, with 12 bases between. The CDR3 is 13 amino acids. CDR3 sequence reads: CASSREWGEKLFF. The CDR3 region has the DNA TGTGCCAGCAGCAGGGAGTGGGGAGAAAAACTGTTTTTT.

This chain uses TRBV28 with TRBJ1-1, with 7 bases lining up with TRBD1. The CDR3 is 14 residues long. Per germline, CDR1 MDHEN and CDR2 SYDVKM. The V segment lost 6 bases and the J segment 5 bases; nucleotides outside the gene matches: 9. The DNA of the CDR3 is TGTGCCAGCAGCCGCGGACAGGTTCAGACTGAAGCTTTCTTT. This gives the protein CASSRGQVQTEAFF.

Only one count was recorded for this clone. This chain uses TRBV19 with TRBJ1-2; 7 bases are shared with TRBD1. The germline V gene has CDR1 LNHDA and CDR2 SQIVND (reference sequence). The CDR3 contains 14 residues. Trimming cost V 3 bases and J 4 bases; bases outside gene matches: 5. The chain's CDR3 is CASSINRGSYGYTF. The CDR3 DNA is TGTGCCAGTAGTATCAACAGGGGTAGCTATGGCTACACCTTC. The whole variable domain, filled in from reference TRBV19 and TRBJ1-2, reads DGGITQSPKYLFRKEGQNVTLSCEQNLNHDAMYWYRQDPGQGLRLIYYSQIVNDFQKGDIAEGYSVSREKKESFPLTVTSAQKNPTAFYLCASSINRGSYGYTFGSGTRLTVV.

This clone was counted only a few times. The chain employs TRBV7-9 and TRBJ1-6; 9 nucleotides align to TRBD1. The CDR3 is 15 amino acids. Germline V gene data show CDR1 as SEHNR and CDR2 as FQNEAQ (reference sequence). Losses at the gene ends were 3 bases for V and 10 bases for J; bases not matched to a gene: 7. CDR3 nucleotides: TGTGCCAGCAGCTTCGCCGGGACAGGGTACTCACCCCTCCACTTT. Its protein product is CASSFAGTGYSPLHF.

The chain joins TRBV19 to TRBJ1-2; 9 positions match TRBD1. Germline-derived CDR1 and CDR2 are LNHDA and SQIVND (reference sequence). Trimming took 4 bases from V and 3 from J; bases not matched to a gene: 9. This CDR3 is built from 16 residues. The CDR3 DNA reads TGTGCCAGTAGTAACCTTGGGACAGGGTTAGACTATGGCTACACCTTC. Protein product: CASSNLGTGLDYGYTF.

This chain connects TRBV28 to TRBJ2-5; TRBD2 might be the D (7 bases). CDR1 MDHEN and CDR2 SYDVKM come from the germline V gene. The CDR3 is 21 residues long. The V and J ends lost 6 bases and 3 bases respectively, with 35 bases between them. CDR3 in amino acids: CASSALPGGTLVLGPKETQYF. CDR3 DNA: TGTGCCAGCAGCGCCCTACCGGGGGGCACTCTAGTCCTCGGACCGAAAGAGACCCAGTACTTC.

The chain recombines TRBV7-9 with TRBJ1-5; D gene unclear. This CDR3 is 13 amino acids long. The germline V gene has CDR1 SEHNR and CDR2 FQNEAQ (reference sequence). The germline V and J ends were trimmed by 3 bases and 3 bases, with 6 bases remaining between them. The chain's CDR3 is CASSLSNNQPQHF. CDR3 in DNA: TGTGCCAGCAGCTTGAGCAACAATCAGCCCCAGCATTTT.

The sample holds a few counts of this clone. The chain recombines TRBV18 with TRBJ2-2, with D perhaps TRBD2 (6 bases). CDR3 size: 15 residues. Trimming cost V 3 bases and J 0 bases, with 8 bases left between them. Germline V gene data show CDR1 as KGHSH and CDR2 as LQKENI. This chain's CDR3 is CASSPGGANTGELFF. The CDR3 DNA reads TGTGCCAGCTCACCCGGCGGGGCGAACACCGGGGAGCTGTTTTTT.

The V call is TRBV10-3, the J call TRBJ2-3; D is unclear. The ends were cut back, 6 bases at V and 9 bases at J, with 22 bases in the middle. CDR3 length equals 15 residues. Looked up from germline, CDR1 is ENHRY and CDR2 is SYGVKD. The chain's CDR3 is CAISPHTPAQITQYF. In DNA form, the CDR3 reads TGTGCCATCAGCCCTCACACCCCAGCACAGATAACGCAGTATTTT.

The chain carries TRBV19 and TRBJ2-2; D unclear. Germline values: CDR1 LNHDA, CDR2 SQIVND (reference sequence). This CDR3 is built from 12 residues. V shed 10 bases and J shed 2 bases, with 8 bases lying between them. DNA for the CDR3: TGTGCCACGCTTACAAACACCGGGGAGCTGTTTTTT. It codes for CATLTNTGELFF.

The rearrangement uses TRBV5-1 and TRBJ2-1, with a tentative D call TRBD2 (5 bases). CDR1 and CDR2 from the germline V gene are SGHRS and YFSETQ. V lost 4 bases and J lost 8, with 10 bases in between. The CDR3 covers 12 residues. The DNA of the CDR3 is TGCGCCAGCAGCGCGGAGGCCTATGAGCAGTTCTTC. It is translated as CASSAEAYEQFF.

This chain joins TRBV28 and TRBJ1-1; 7 nucleotides line up with TRBD1. The CDR3 contains 13 residues. The germline CDR1 and CDR2 sequences are MDHEN and SYDVKM. V was pared by 5 bases and J by 7 bases, with 7 bases of the junction left unmatched. This CDR3 is CASSPTGIVEAFF. The CDR3 DNA reads TGTGCCAGCAGTCCGACAGGGATTGTTGAAGCTTTCTTT.

The chain employs TRBV7-2 and TRBJ1-2; D not resolved. The CDR3 runs to 17 residues. Per germline, CDR1 SGHTA and CDR2 FQGNSA. Deletions cut 5 bases from V and 7 bases from J, with 26 bases between. As DNA, the CDR3 is TGTGCCAGCAGCCACGGGATCCTTTACGTGGATTTTAGTGGCTACACCTTC. This gives the protein CASSHGILYVDFSGYTF.

The chain joins TRBV6-5 to TRBJ2-1, with 9 bases aligning to TRBD1. V shed 5 bases and J 7 bases; nucleotides not matched to a gene: 6. Germline lookup yields CDR1 MNHEY and CDR2 SVGAGI. The CDR3 consists of 14 residues. CDR3 DNA sequence: TGTGCCAGCAGTAACCGGGACAGGGTTAATGAGCAGTTCTTC. Translating gives CASSNRDRVNEQFF.

V gene TRBV7-2 combines with J gene TRBJ2-1, with TRBD2 as a possible D gene (5 bases). The CDR3 consists of 15 residues. Trimming cost V 0 bases and J 6 bases, with 12 bases left between them. Per the germline V gene, CDR1 is SGHTA and CDR2 is FQGNSA. The CDR3 spells CASSLAIRRVNEQFF. The CDR3 DNA is TGTGCCAGCAGCTTAGCTATTAGGCGGGTCAATGAGCAGTTCTTC. Variable domain in full (rest from reference TRBV7-2 and TRBJ2-1): GAGVSQSPSNKVTEKGKDVELRCDPISGHTALYWYRQSLGQGLEFLIYFQGNSAPDKSGLPSDRFSAERTGGSVSTLTIQRTQQEDSAVYLCASSLAIRRVNEQFFGPGTRLTVL.

The chain joins TRBV29-1 to TRBJ1-1; D might be TRBD1 (6 bases). The CDR3 is made up of 12 amino acids. V was pared by 7 bases and J by 4 bases, with 13 bases between. Germline-derived CDR1 and CDR2 are SQVTM and ANQGSEA. The CDR3 sequence: CSGTGTRTEAFF. DNA of the CDR3: TGCAGCGGGACCGGGACACGCACTGAAGCTTTCTTT.

The gene calls are TRBV25-1 and TRBJ1-6, with unresolved D. The CDR3 totals 16 residues. With 4 bases removed from V and 0 bases from J, the gap between germline ends came to 10 bases. The germline V gene encodes CDR1 MGHDK and CDR2 SYGVNS. This CDR3 reads CASSAYLGSYNSPLHF. CDR3 nucleotides: TGTGCCAGCAGTGCTTACCTCGGCTCCTATAATTCACCCCTCCACTTT.

The chain recombines TRBV24-1 with TRBJ1-5; unclear D gene. Trimming pared 2 bases from V and 9 bases from J, leaving 16 bases between. CDR3 length equals 15 residues. The germline V gene encodes CDR1 KGHDR and CDR2 SFDVKD. The CDR3 loop reads CATSDSTGGKAPQHF. The CDR3 DNA reads TGTGCCACCAGTGATTCGACGGGAGGTAAGGCGCCCCAGCATTTT.